These 32 T cell receptor beta chains came from one sample sequenced in a study of OX40 agonist ivuxolimab in advanced cancers. TCRdb keeps only in-frame clones here, not all; method: immunoSEQ multiplex PCR. The sample yields about 50,000 clones, roughly 73% seen once. Sample: CD4+ or CD8+ T cells sorted from blood, taken in a trial of the OX40 agonist ivuxolimab. The receptors were gathered from an adult with an advanced solid tumor such as melanoma, head and neck, liver or kidney cancer.

This clone has more than one count but fewer than ten. The chain combines TRBV7-9 with TRBJ1-2; D is uncertain. V lost 6 bases and J lost 4, with 3 bases in between. The CDR3 loop spans 10 amino acids. CDR1 is SEHNR, CDR2 FQNEAQ, per germline (reference sequence). The CDR3 protein is CASRAYGYTF. As DNA, the CDR3 is TGTGCCAGCAGGGCCTATGGCTACACCTTC.

The genes are TRBV18 and TRBJ2-6; D not resolved. Trimming took 2 bases from V and 0 from J, leaving 5 bases between them. Germline V gene sequence: CDR1 KGHSH, CDR2 LQKENI. This CDR3 spans 15 amino acids. The DNA for the CDR3 is TGTGCCAGCTCACCAGGGAACTCTGGGGCCAACGTCCTGACTTTC. It specifies CASSPGNSGANVLTF.

This chain connects TRBV19 to TRBJ1-2; D gene uncertain. Trimming cost V 7 bases and J 2 bases, with 8 bases left between them. Germline V gene sequence: CDR1 LNHDA, CDR2 SQIVND (reference sequence). The CDR3 is 12 residues long. Here the CDR3 reads CASKPQNYGYTF. CDR3 DNA: TGTGCCAGTAAGCCCCAGAACTATGGCTACACCTTC. Drawing the rest from reference TRBV19 and TRBJ1-2, the complete variable domain is DGGITQSPKYLFRKEGQNVTLSCEQNLNHDAMYWYRQDPGQGLRLIYYSQIVNDFQKGDIAEGYSVSREKKESFPLTVTSAQKNPTAFYLCASKPQNYGYTFGSGTRLTVV.

The rearrangement uses TRBV9 and TRBJ2-5, with D perhaps TRBD2 (6 bases). The germline gives CDR1 SGDLS, CDR2 YYNGEE. Trimming took off 3 bases at V and 5 bases at J, with 17 bases between the two ends. The CDR3 loop spans 15 amino acids. The CDR3 nucleotides read TGTGCCAGCAGCGGGGGACTGGGTAGATGGGAGACCCAGTACTTC. As protein: CASSGGLGRWETQYF.

The gene calls are TRBV6-6 and TRBJ1-5; D gene ambiguous. Trimming stripped 0 bases from V and 5 bases from J, with 5 bases between. The CDR3 is made up of 13 amino acids. Germline CDR1 and CDR2: MNHNY and SVGAGI (reference sequence). In DNA form, the CDR3 reads TGTGCCAGCAGTTACTCCACTTATCAGCCCCAGCATTTT. The encoded protein is CASSYSTYQPQHF.

In DNA, the CDR3 is TGTGCCAGCAGCAGAGGGGGGCGAGGGGCCGGGGCCAACGTCCTGACTTTC. Translated: CASSRGGRGAGANVLTF. The gene calls are TRBV13 and TRBJ2-6, with D perhaps matching TRBD1 or TRBD2 (6 bases each). This CDR3 contains 17 residues. The V gene lost 5 bases and the J gene lost 4 bases, with 18 bases spanning the gap. Looked up from germline, CDR1 is PRHDT and CDR2 is FYEKMQ (reference sequence).

This chain uses TRBV10-3 with TRBJ2-3; TRBD1 matches at 10 bases. The CDR3 has 16 residues. V was clipped by 3 bases and J by 1 base; unmatched bases: 4. CDR1 and CDR2 from the germline V gene are ENHRY and SYGVKD. CDR3 bases: TGTGCCATCAGTGACCCCGGGACAGGGGGCACAGATACGCAGTATTTT. Translation gives CAISDPGTGGTDTQYF.

The genes are TRBV7-9 and TRBJ2-3, with TRBD2 identical over 10 bases. V lost 4 bases to trimming and J lost 12 bases; unmatched junction nucleotides: 10. The CDR3 covers 14 residues. Germline V gene sequence: CDR1 SEHNR, CDR2 FQNEAQ (reference sequence). The CDR3 sequence is CASSSGTSAEAQYF. The CDR3 coding sequence is TGTGCCAGCAGCTCTGGGACTAGCGCTGAGGCACAGTATTTT.

V is TRBV19 and J is TRBJ1-1, with D perhaps matching TRBD1 (6 bases). V shed 1 base and J shed 1 base, with 19 bases lying between them. In germline, CDR1 is LNHDA, CDR2 SQIVND (reference sequence). This CDR3 spans 18 amino acids. For the CDR3, the DNA is TGTGCCAGTAGTATAGGCGGGGGGCGTATTCTTGGGAACACTGAAGCTTTCTTT. Translation: CASSIGGGRILGNTEAFF.

DNA for the CDR3: TGTGCCAGCAGATACCACTTGGTCCGGGGAAGGGCTGGGGCCAACGTCCTGACTTTC. Its translation is CASRYHLVRGRAGANVLTF. V gene TRBV28 combines with J gene TRBJ2-6, with D possibly matching TRBD2 (5 bases). Germline assignment: CDR1 MDHEN and CDR2 SYDVKM. Between the trimmed V and J ends, which lost 6 bases and 2 bases, there was a span of 23 bases. This CDR3 contains 19 residues.

The rearrangement uses TRBV11-2 and TRBJ2-3; a possible D gene is TRBD2 (6 bases). The length of the CDR3 is 15 residues. Per germline, CDR1 SGHAT and CDR2 FQNNGV. Trimming stripped 0 bases from V and 2 bases from J, with 9 bases between. CDR3 bases: TGTGCCAGCAGCTTAGACGGGGACTCCACAGATACGCAGTATTTT. Protein: CASSLDGDSTDTQYF.

The chain employs TRBV5-1 and TRBJ1-1; 7 nucleotides match TRBD1. This CDR3 is built from 14 residues. Looked up from germline, CDR1 is SGHRS and CDR2 is YFSETQ. V was pared by 7 bases and J by 0 bases, with 6 bases of the junction left unmatched. The CDR3 loop is CASSRGQVNTEAFF. The CDR3 DNA reads as TGCGCCAGCTCCCGAGGACAGGTGAACACTGAAGCTTTCTTT.

Only a few counts were recorded for this clone. The J gene is TRBJ1-1, the V gene TRBV9; D gene ambiguous. Germline values: CDR1 SGDLS, CDR2 YYNGEE. The CDR3 has 11 amino acids. The CDR3 loop is CASGMNTEAFF. The CDR3, as DNA: TGTGCGTCGGGGATGAACACTGAAGCTTTCTTT. The variable domain in full, with the rest retrieved from reference TRBV9 and TRBJ1-1, is DSGVTQTPKHLITATGQRVTLRCSPRSGDLSVYWYQQSLDQGLQFLIQYYNGEERAKGNILERFSAQQFPDLHSELNLSSLELGDSALYFCASGMNTEAFFGQGTRLTVV.

The genes are TRBV6-4 and TRBJ1-4; D gene ambiguous. The germline V gene has CDR1 MRHNA and CDR2 SNTAGT. This CDR3 spans 15 amino acids. V was clipped by 5 bases and J by 7 bases, with 17 bases between them. CDR3 DNA: TGTGCCAGCAGTCGGCAGGCTGCAACGGGTGAAAAACTGTTTTTT. It is translated as CASSRQAATGEKLFF.

This sequence joins TRBV2 and TRBJ2-1, with 8 bases that match TRBD2. V trimming: 7 bases; J trimming: 4 bases; junction bases outside the gene matches: 9. The CDR3 has 15 residues. Germline assignment: CDR1 SNHLY and CDR2 FYNNEI. CDR3 protein: CASTGGAGVYNEQFF. DNA for the CDR3: TGTGCCAGCACCGGGGGGGCGGGGGTTTACAATGAGCAGTTCTTC.

The V call is TRBV5-1, the J call TRBJ2-3; 11 bases fit TRBD2. This CDR3 has 17 residues. Trimming cost V 4 bases and J 5 bases; bases outside gene matches: 12. CDR1 SGHRS and CDR2 YFSETQ come from the germline V gene. CDR3: CASSPFMVAGGKDTQYF. CDR3 bases: TGCGCCAGCAGCCCCTTCATGGTAGCGGGGGGGAAAGATACGCAGTATTTT.

This sequence joins TRBV5-4 and TRBJ1-2, with TRBD1 matching over 8 bases. This CDR3 has 15 amino acids. Germline V gene data show CDR1 as SGHNT and CDR2 as YYREEE (reference sequence). V lost 4 bases, J lost 3 bases, and 8 bases stayed unmatched. The CDR3 here is CASSALDRGDYGYTF. As DNA, the CDR3 is TGTGCCAGCAGCGCCCTAGACAGGGGTGACTATGGCTACACCTTC.

The chain combines TRBV18 with TRBJ2-3, with 7 positions matching TRBD2. The CDR3 is 15 amino acids. Trimming removed 4 bases from V and 2 bases from J; junction bases left unmatched: 6. Germline CDR1 KGHSH, CDR2 LQKENI. The CDR3 is CASSQNGGNTDTQYF. The CDR3 coding sequence is TGTGCCAGCTCACAAAACGGGGGGAACACAGATACGCAGTATTTT.

V usage is TRBV7-3 and J usage is TRBJ1-1; D is unresolved. The CDR3 runs to 13 residues. V lost 7 bases and J lost 4, with 13 bases in between. Per germline, CDR1 SGHTA and CDR2 FQGTGA. The CDR3 here is CASNMPLSTEAFF. The CDR3 nucleotides read TGTGCCAGCAACATGCCACTTAGCACTGAAGCTTTCTTT.

This clone has just one count. This rearrangement joins TRBV5-1 to TRBJ1-1; D unresolved. V was cut by 7 bases and J by 2 bases, with 15 bases left in between. This CDR3 has 14 residues. Germline V lookup: CDR1 SGHRS, CDR2 YFSETQ. In DNA, the CDR3 is TGCGCCAGCGCAGGAACTTCGGGAAACACTGAAGCTTTCTTT. Protein: CASAGTSGNTEAFF.

This clone was counted once. J is TRBJ1-2 and V is TRBV19; 7 bases are shared with TRBD1. V gave up 1 base and J gave up 1 base; unmatched junction bases: 3. Germline V gene sequence: CDR1 LNHDA, CDR2 SQIVND (reference sequence). The CDR3 runs to 15 residues. In nucleotides, the CDR3 is TGTGCCAGTAGTATAGTGGGACAGAGTAACTATGGCTACACCTTC. It is translated as CASSIVGQSNYGYTF.

This clone was seen once. This rearrangement joins TRBV7-2 to TRBJ1-2, with D possibly matching TRBD1 (6 bases). The germline V and J ends were trimmed by 5 bases and 0 bases, with 13 bases remaining between them. The length of the CDR3 is 15 residues. Germline CDR1 is SGHTA and CDR2 is FQGNSA. CDR3: CASSILRTANYGYTF. The CDR3 region has the DNA TGTGCCAGCAGCATCCTGCGGACAGCTAACTATGGCTACACCTTC.

V gene TRBV5-1 combines with J gene TRBJ1-5; D unresolved. In germline, CDR1 is SGHRS, CDR2 YFSETQ. V was shortened by 4 bases and J by 6 bases, with 20 bases between the two germline ends. This CDR3 comprises 16 residues. The CDR3 loop reads CASSPTLREVGQPQHF. The CDR3, as DNA: TGCGCCAGCAGCCCCACCCTGAGGGAGGTGGGTCAGCCCCAGCATTTT.

In this sample, this clone turned up a few times. This chain joins TRBV9 and TRBJ2-7; TRBD2 is a possible D gene (5 bases). The germline V gene has CDR1 SGDLS and CDR2 YYNGEE. The CDR3 loop spans 14 amino acids. V lost 1 base, J lost 3 bases, and 11 bases lay in between. The CDR3, as DNA: TGTGCCAGCAGCGTAAACGGGGTAAGCTACGAGCAGTACTTC. It yields the protein CASSVNGVSYEQYF. Full variable domain (outside the CDR3, taken from reference TRBV9 and TRBJ2-7): DSGVTQTPKHLITATGQRVTLRCSPRSGDLSVYWYQQSLDQGLQFLIQYYNGEERAKGNILERFSAQQFPDLHSELNLSSLELGDSALYFCASSVNGVSYEQYFGPGTRLTVT.

This clone has only a few counts. V and J are TRBV5-1 and TRBJ2-5, with TRBD2 identical over 7 bases. The CDR3 runs 15 residues. Losses at the gene ends were 0 bases for V and 5 bases for J; bases not matched to a gene: 7. Germline V gene lookup returns CDR1 SGHRS and CDR2 YFSETQ. The CDR3 loop reads CASSLGDLAAETQYF. CDR3 coding DNA: TGCGCCAGCAGCTTGGGGGATCTAGCGGCCGAGACCCAGTACTTC.

The chain recombines TRBV5-1 with TRBJ1-6, with TRBD1 identical over 9 bases. CDR3 length: 14 amino acids. With V trimmed by 2 bases and J by 9 bases, 3 bases remained unmatched. From germline, CDR1 is SGHRS and CDR2 YFSETQ. The CDR3 DNA sequence: TGCGCCAGCAGCTTAGGACAGGGGAGTTCACCCCTCCACTTT. Protein product: CASSLGQGSSPLHF.

This sequence joins TRBV5-4 and TRBJ2-5; 9 nucleotides match TRBD2. This CDR3 spans 14 amino acids. Germline-derived CDR1 and CDR2 are SGHNT and YYREEE (reference sequence). V shed 4 bases, J shed 3 bases, and the junction held 4 bases outside the gene matches. CDR3 protein: CASSRASGEETQYF. The CDR3 DNA is TGTGCCAGCAGCCGCGCTAGCGGGGAAGAGACCCAGTACTTC. Using reference TRBV5-4 and TRBJ2-5 for the parts outside the CDR3, the full variable domain is ETGVTQSPTHLIKTRGQQVTLRCSSQSGHNTVSWYQQALGQGPQFIFQYYREEENGRGNFPPRFSGLQFPNYSSELNVNALELDDSALYLCASSRASGEETQYFGPGTRLLVL.

This clone was observed a handful of times. The J gene is TRBJ2-2, the V gene TRBV18; maybe TRBD1 (5 bases). Germline-derived CDR1 and CDR2 are KGHSH and LQKENI. This CDR3 has 16 residues. The ends were cut back, 5 bases at V and 0 bases at J, with 13 bases in the middle. The chain's CDR3 is CASSVGQVANTGELFF. The CDR3 coding sequence is TGTGCCAGCTCAGTGGGGCAGGTCGCGAACACCGGGGAGCTGTTTTTT. Variable domain in full (rest from reference TRBV18 and TRBJ2-2): NAGVMQNPRHLVRRRGQEARLRCSPMKGHSHVYWYRQLPEEGLKFMVYLQKENIIDESGMPKERFSAEFPKEGPSILRIQQVVRGDSAAYFCASSVGQVANTGELFFGEGSRLTVL.

This clone showed up just once. The genes are TRBV9 and TRBJ2-3; 12 bases match TRBD2. The trim removed 5 bases at V and 2 bases at J, leaving 3 bases unmatched. This CDR3 is 15 amino acids long. The V gene's germline CDR1 is SGDLS and CDR2 YYNGEE. The CDR3 nucleotides are TGTGCCAGCAGTGCTAGCGGGAGGGCCACAGATACGCAGTATTTT. This translates into CASSASGRATDTQYF.

A few counts support this clone. J is TRBJ1-2 and V is TRBV10-2, with D tentatively TRBD1 (5 bases). The CDR3 has 13 residues. CDR1 and CDR2 (germline): WSHSY, SAAADI. V was clipped by 5 bases and J by 8 bases, with 15 bases between them. The CDR3 region has the DNA TGCGCCAGCAGTCCCTTTCAGGGCGAAGGCTACACCTTC. Amino acid sequence: CASSPFQGEGYTF.

V and J are TRBV7-9 and TRBJ1-5; a possible D gene is TRBD1 (5 bases). The CDR3 runs 14 residues. Germline values: CDR1 SEHNR, CDR2 FQNEAQ (reference sequence). V shed 0 bases and J shed 4 bases, with 7 bases lying between them. In DNA form, the CDR3 reads TGTGCCAGCAGCTTAGCGGGGGGGAATCAGCCCCAGCATTTT. Protein sequence: CASSLAGGNQPQHF.

The chain couples TRBV7-2 to TRBJ1-1; D is unresolved. Trimming took 7 bases from V and 1 from J, leaving 10 bases between them. The V gene's germline CDR1 is SGHTA and CDR2 FQGNSA. The CDR3 runs 13 residues. This CDR3 is CASNLPSNTEAFF. The CDR3 DNA reads TGTGCCAGCAACCTACCCTCGAACACTGAAGCTTTCTTT.